The next 13 T cell receptor beta chains were all read from a single sample in a study of blood T cell repertoires in COVID-19. The data were produced by immunoSEQ multiplex PCR, yet TCRdb's version contains in-frame clones alone and is incomplete. The top ten hold roughly 13% of the sample, which has 20,000 to 25,000 clones, around three quarters seen once. Sequenced input: peripheral blood. Receptor source: a man aged 60 to 75 with active COVID-19.

The gene calls are TRBV12-3 or TRBV12-4 and TRBJ1-2, with 7 bases identical to TRBD1. The V segment lost 2 bases and the J segment 8 bases; nucleotides outside the gene matches: 5. The CDR3 extends over 13 amino acids. The CDR3 region has the DNA TGTGCCAGCAGTTTATTAGGGGGCGAGGGCTACACCTTC. Residues: CASSLLGGEGYTF.

J is TRBJ2-7 and V is TRBV25-1; 9 nucleotides agree with TRBD2. CDR1 is MGHDK, CDR2 SYGVNS, per germline. With V trimmed by 4 bases and J by 1 base, 5 bases remained unmatched. This CDR3 is 15 amino acids long. CDR3 in amino acids: CASSGRTSESYEQYF. The CDR3 bases are TGTGCCAGCAGTGGCCGGACTAGCGAATCCTACGAGCAGTACTTC.

This chain connects TRBV10-1 to TRBJ2-4; D is unresolved. This CDR3 region has 16 residues. The germline V gene has CDR1 WNHNN and CDR2 SYGVQD (reference sequence). V was shortened by 6 bases and J by 1 base, with 16 bases between the two germline ends. CDR3 sequence reads: CASSLRYPGAKNIQYF. The CDR3 DNA reads TGCGCCAGCAGCCTGCGATACCCCGGGGCCAAAAACATTCAGTACTTC.

The chain links TRBV5-4 to TRBJ2-7; possibly TRBD1 for D (8 bases). Trimming left V 0 bases short and J 6 bases short, with 13 bases between. This CDR3 comprises 14 residues. Germline CDR1 reads SGHNT; CDR2 reads YYREEE (reference sequence). The CDR3 bases are TGTGCCAGCAGCTTGGAGAACAGGGGGGGCGAGCAGTACTTC. Amino acid sequence: CASSLENRGGEQYF.

The V call is TRBV10-1, the J call TRBJ2-7, with TRBD2 as a possible D gene (6 bases). Germline CDR1 is WNHNN and CDR2 is SYGVQD (reference sequence). The length of the CDR3 is 12 residues. The V end was cut by 3 bases, the J end by 5 bases, with 8 bases between. CDR3 amino acids: CASSDGGHEQYF. The DNA of the CDR3 is TGCGCCAGCAGTGACGGGGGACACGAGCAGTACTTC.

The gene calls are TRBV5-1 and TRBJ2-7, with 7 bases aligning to TRBD1. The V gene's germline CDR1 is SGHRS and CDR2 YFSETQ. This CDR3 is 15 amino acids long. J was trimmed by 2 bases and V by 4 bases; bases with no gene match: 9. Here the CDR3 reads CASSPTGDSAYEQYF. Here the CDR3 DNA reads TGCGCCAGCAGCCCTACAGGGGATTCGGCCTACGAGCAGTACTTC.

The chain uses TRBV7-6 and TRBJ2-7; no definite D call. Trimming stripped 5 bases from V and 2 bases from J, with 16 bases between. From germline, CDR1 is SGHVS and CDR2 FNYEAQ. The CDR3 runs 15 residues. CDR3 residues: CASSPADGGTYEQYF. CDR3 nucleotide sequence: TGTGCCAGCAGCCCAGCCGACGGCGGTACCTACGAGCAGTACTTC.

A word on this clone: At one end the junction does not follow the germline gene, possibly because of a read error. The chain has TRBV3-1 (or the pseudogene TRBV3-2) and TRBJ2-5, with TRBD2 as a possible D gene (7 bases). Germline V CDR1 and CDR2: LGHDT, YNNKEL (reference sequence). The CDR3 loop spans 14 amino acids. CDR3 DNA: TGTGCCCGCAGCCACCGGGGGGCGGGGGAGACCCAGTACTTC. Translated, it gives CARSHRGAGETQYF.

J is TRBJ2-2 and V is TRBV28; 10 positions agree with TRBD2. The V segment lost 8 bases and the J segment 4 bases; nucleotides outside the gene matches: 10. Germline V CDR1 and CDR2: MDHEN, SYDVKM. The CDR3 has 16 residues. The CDR3 DNA is TGTGCCAGCCGGCTAGCGGGAGTAAAGTCCACCGGGGAGCTGTTTTTT. Residues: CASRLAGVKSTGELFF.

This rearrangement joins TRBV12-3 or TRBV12-4 to TRBJ1-1; D unclear. V was trimmed by 5 bases and J by 1 base, leaving 8 bases between them. The CDR3 runs 13 residues. This chain's CDR3 is CASSAGPNTEAFF. The CDR3 DNA follows: TGTGCCAGCAGTGCGGGTCCGAACACTGAAGCTTTCTTT.

V gene TRBV10-1 combines with J gene TRBJ2-5, with D possibly matching TRBD1 (5 bases). The CDR3 extends over 13 amino acids. V lost 4 bases and J 4 bases, leaving 10 bases between the germline ends. CDR1 WNHNN and CDR2 SYGVQD come from the germline V gene (reference sequence). The CDR3 coding sequence is TGCGCCAGCAGTGTGGGGCCCGGAGAGACCCAGTACTTC. Protein product: CASSVGPGETQYF.

The chain couples TRBV11-1 to TRBJ2-1, with 9 bases aligning to TRBD1. Germline V lookup: CDR1 SGHAT, CDR2 FQDESV (reference sequence). The trim removed 2 bases at V and 1 base at J, leaving 3 bases unmatched. This CDR3 region has 16 residues. This CDR3 reads CASSLRGTGSYNEQFF. The CDR3 nucleotides read TGTGCCAGCAGCTTACGTGGGACAGGGTCCTACAATGAGCAGTTCTTC. The full variable domain, rest sourced from reference TRBV11-1 and TRBJ2-1, is EAEVAQSPRYKITEKSQAVAFWCDPISGHATLYWYRQILGQGPELLVQFQDESVVDDSQLPKDRFSAERLKGVDSTLKIQPAELGDSAMYLCASSLRGTGSYNEQFFGPGTRLTVL.

The chain uses TRBV10-3 and TRBJ1-5; TRBD1 might be the D (6 bases). V shed 6 bases and J shed 0 bases, with 9 bases lying between them. Per germline, CDR1 ENHRY and CDR2 SYGVKD. The CDR3 has 14 amino acids. CDR3 coding DNA: TGTGCCATCAGGGACAGTAATAGCAATCAGCCCCAGCATTTT. This gives the protein CAIRDSNSNQPQHF.